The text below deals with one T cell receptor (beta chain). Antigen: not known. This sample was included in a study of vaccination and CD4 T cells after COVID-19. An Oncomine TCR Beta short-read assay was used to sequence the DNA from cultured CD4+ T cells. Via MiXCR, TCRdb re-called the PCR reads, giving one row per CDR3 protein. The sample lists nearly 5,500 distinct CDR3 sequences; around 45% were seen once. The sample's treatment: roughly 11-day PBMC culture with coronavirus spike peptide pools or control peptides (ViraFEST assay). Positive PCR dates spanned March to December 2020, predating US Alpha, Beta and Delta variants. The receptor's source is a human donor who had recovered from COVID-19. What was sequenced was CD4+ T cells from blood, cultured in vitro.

This CDR3 reads CASSFLGIGNYGYTF. CDR3 nucleotide sequence: TGTGCCAGCAGCTTTCTTGGCATTGGCAACTATGGCTACACCTTC. V gene TRBV7-2 combines with J gene TRBJ1-2; no clear D gene. Per germline, CDR1 SGHTA and CDR2 FQGNSA. V lost 3 bases, J lost 2 bases, and 13 bases lay in between. The CDR3 runs to 15 residues.